The subject of this entry is one T cell receptor beta chain. What it binds is unknown. This sample was taken from a study of spatial heterogeneity in lung cancer. Study at large: TCR and UMI combinations that were unique each appeared, on average, more than ten times in raw reads.

Study-level results: Ubiquitous, expanded tumor-derived TCRs were more frequently observed in blood at resection than at follow-up.

The sample's time point: sample taken at primary tumor resection. Whole RNA, isolated from tumor, nontumor lung or frozen PBMC, was sequenced without prior sorting. TCRdb redid the calling of the 5' RACE reads with MiXCR, one entry per CDR3 protein. The profile shows approximately 82,000 distinct CDR3 sequences, roughly 13% of them singletons. Sample: PBMCs, taken at surgery. The TCR sequence derives from a male donor with early-stage non-small cell lung cancer.

The CDR3 region is CAWSVPGAGNTIYF. In DNA form, the CDR3 reads TGTGCCTGGAGTGTCCCAGGTGCGGGAAACACCATATATTTT. The V call is TRBV30, the J call TRBJ1-3; D remains unclear. V was shortened by 0 bases and J by 4 bases, with 10 bases between the two germline ends. The V gene's germline CDR1 is GTSNPN and CDR2 SVGIG (reference sequence). This CDR3 has 14 residues.